The T cell receptor (beta chain) described here comes from a study of spatial heterogeneity in lung cancer. Study-level results: Counts of expanded intratumoral alpha and beta TCRs tracked tumor mutation counts.

TCRdb analysed the 5' RACE reads with MiXCR anew, one entry per CDR3 protein. The sample contains 8,000 to 10,000 distinct CDR3 sequences, about 6% of which appear only once. This clonotype is labeled as medium-sized. Its antigen is not identified. Since the library was made to target alpha chains, this beta chain is a stray read and its abundance is not meaningful. Time point given: sample taken at primary tumor resection. Sequencing covered unsorted whole RNA taken from tumor, nontumor lung or frozen PBMC. The germline V and J ends were trimmed by 6 bases and 6 bases, with 18 bases remaining between them. The CDR3 is made up of 14 amino acids.

Sequences were derived from lung tumor tissue, sampled at surgery. The V and J genes are TRBV12-3 or TRBV12-4 and TRBJ2-7, with a tentative D call TRBD2 (6 bases). This receptor was taken from a male donor with early-stage non-small cell lung cancer. Here the CDR3 DNA reads TGTGCCAGCAGCCCGGGGGTATCAACTCTCGAGCAGTACTTC. As protein: CASSPGVSTLEQYF.